This TCR beta chain was obtained from a study of shared clonotypes between healthy human individuals. The CDR3 loop spans 12 amino acids. CDR1 is SEHNR, CDR2 FQNEAQ, per germline (reference sequence). V was clipped by 1 base and J by 5 bases, with 6 bases between them. Regarding this clone: Its cognate antigen is unknown.

Notes on the study in general: Unshared clonotypes carried lower generation probabilities than those common to all four donors.

The assay ran at deep level. Here immunoSEQ multiplex PCR was the method, and the copy in TCRdb shows in-frame clones only, minus some. The sample holds millions of clones, approximately 94% seen once. The source material was naive CD4+ T cells sorted from blood. Sample subset: CD45RA+ positively selected. This sequence originates from a man younger than 35 in good health. The chain combines TRBV7-9 with TRBJ2-7; D ambiguous. The CDR3 region is CASSLVGNEQYF. The CDR3, as DNA: TGTGCCAGCAGCTTAGTGGGTAACGAGCAGTACTTC.